This T cell receptor (beta chain) was found in a study of blood T cell repertoires in COVID-19. Background on the study: Specimens from acute and convalescent COVID-19 originated in the United States, Italy and Spain. T cells, B-cell-depleted T cells, or PBMCs supplied cDNA or gDNA.

Libraries were prepared by immunoSEQ multiplex PCR; TCRdb keeps only in-frame clonotypes and omits some of them. The top ten hold around 0.6% of the sample, which has approximately 75,000 clones, around 89% seen once. The clonotype was recovered from a man in his sixties with acute or convalescent COVID-19. Specimen: peripheral blood.

This CDR3 is CASSDIGSAGYEQYF. CDR3 coding DNA: TGCGCCAGCAGTGATATCGGGAGCGCCGGGTACGAGCAGTACTTC. This rearrangement joins TRBV10-2 to TRBJ2-7, with D tentatively TRBD2 (6 bases). V gave up 3 bases and J gave up 4 bases, with 16 bases separating them. This CDR3 is 15 amino acids long. The germline gives CDR1 WSHSY, CDR2 SAAADI.